This TCR beta chain was obtained from a study of T-cell memory formation after mild COVID-19. V was cut by 6 bases and J by 2 bases, with 13 bases left in between. The CDR3 covers 14 residues. Points on this clonotype: Its antigen is not identified.

In TCRdb, the 5' RACE reads were re-called with MiXCR into one record per CDR3 protein. Here the sample spans roughly 250,000 distinct CDR3 sequences, about 17% being singletons. Study outcomes and limitations: Mainly CM and EM harbored the contracting CD4+ clones; mainly EMRA harbored the CD8+ ones.

Source material: PBMCs or a T cell subset sorted from them (not recorded which). The TCR originated in a man aged 18 to 30 who had mild COVID-19 (a few samples of this study predate the infection). Cell type and time point are not known. The chain joins TRBV12-3 or TRBV12-4 to TRBJ2-5; weak D call: TRBD1 (5 bases). CDR3 residues: CASRLGPPQETQYF. DNA of the CDR3: TGTGCCAGCAGATTGGGGCCTCCGCAAGAGACCCAGTACTTC.